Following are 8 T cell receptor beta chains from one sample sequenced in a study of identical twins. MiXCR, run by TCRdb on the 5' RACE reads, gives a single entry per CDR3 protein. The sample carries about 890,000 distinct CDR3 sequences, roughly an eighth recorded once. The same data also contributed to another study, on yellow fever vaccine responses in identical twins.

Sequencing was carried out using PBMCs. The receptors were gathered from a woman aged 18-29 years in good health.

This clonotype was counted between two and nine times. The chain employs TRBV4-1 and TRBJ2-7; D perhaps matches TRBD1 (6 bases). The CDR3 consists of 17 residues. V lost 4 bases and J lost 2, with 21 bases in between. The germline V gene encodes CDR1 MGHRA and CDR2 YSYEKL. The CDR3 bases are TGCGCCAGCAGCCCCTTTGAGACAGGTTCTCCCCCCTACGAGCAGTACTTC. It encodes CASSPFETGSPPYEQYF.

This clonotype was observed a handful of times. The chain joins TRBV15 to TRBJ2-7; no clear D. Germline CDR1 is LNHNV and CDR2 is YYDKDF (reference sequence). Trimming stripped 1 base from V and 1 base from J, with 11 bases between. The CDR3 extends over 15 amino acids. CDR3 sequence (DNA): TGTGCCACCAGCAGAGTGAGAGACGCTTCCTACGAGCAGTACTTC. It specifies CATSRVRDASYEQYF.

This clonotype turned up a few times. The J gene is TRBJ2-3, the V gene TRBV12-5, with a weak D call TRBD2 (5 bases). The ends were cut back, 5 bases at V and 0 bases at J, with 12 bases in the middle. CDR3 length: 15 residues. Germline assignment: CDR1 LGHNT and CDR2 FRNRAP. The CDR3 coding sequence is TGTGCTAGTGGTGGCACTGGAGGTAGCACAGATACGCAGTATTTT. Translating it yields CASGGTGGSTDTQYF. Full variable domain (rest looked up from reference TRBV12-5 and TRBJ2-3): DARVTQTPRHKVTEMGQEVTMRCQPILGHNTVFWYRQTMMQGLELLAYFRNRAPLDDSGMPKDRFSAEMPDATLATLKIQPSEPRDSAVYFCASGGTGGSTDTQYFGPGTRLTVL.

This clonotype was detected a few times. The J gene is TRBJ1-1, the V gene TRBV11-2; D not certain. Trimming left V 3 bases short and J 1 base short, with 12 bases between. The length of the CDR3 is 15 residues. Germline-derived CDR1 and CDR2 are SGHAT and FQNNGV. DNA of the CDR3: TGTGCCAGCAGCTTTGGGGATTTGGGGAACACTGAAGCTTTCTTT. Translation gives CASSFGDLGNTEAFF.

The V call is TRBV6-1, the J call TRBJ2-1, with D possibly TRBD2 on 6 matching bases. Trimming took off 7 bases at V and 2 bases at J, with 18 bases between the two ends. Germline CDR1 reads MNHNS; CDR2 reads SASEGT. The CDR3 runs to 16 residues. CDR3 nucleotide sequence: TGTGCCAGCACCCGTGGATTAGCGGAGACCTACAATGAGCAGTTCTTC. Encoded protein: CASTRGLAETYNEQFF.

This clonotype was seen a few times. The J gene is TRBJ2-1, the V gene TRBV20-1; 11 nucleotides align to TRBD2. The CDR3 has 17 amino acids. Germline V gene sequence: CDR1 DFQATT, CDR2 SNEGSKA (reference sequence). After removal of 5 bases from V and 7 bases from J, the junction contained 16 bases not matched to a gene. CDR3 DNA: TGCAGTGCTTCCCCCTTAGCGGGAGGGCCAACGTGGAATGAGCAGTTCTTC. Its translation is CSASPLAGGPTWNEQFF.

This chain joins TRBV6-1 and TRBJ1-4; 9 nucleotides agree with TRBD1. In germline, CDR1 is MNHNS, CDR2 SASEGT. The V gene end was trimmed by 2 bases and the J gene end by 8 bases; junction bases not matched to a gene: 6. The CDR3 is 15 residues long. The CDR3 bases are TGTGCCAGCAGTGAAACCCGGGACAGGGTCGAAAAACTGTTTTTT. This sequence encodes CASSETRDRVEKLFF.

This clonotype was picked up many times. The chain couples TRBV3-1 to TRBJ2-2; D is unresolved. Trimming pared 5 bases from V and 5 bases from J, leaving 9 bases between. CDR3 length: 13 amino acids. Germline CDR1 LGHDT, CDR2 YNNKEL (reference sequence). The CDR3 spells CASSYTLTGELFF. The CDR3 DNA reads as TGTGCCAGCAGCTATACACTGACCGGGGAGCTGTTTTTT. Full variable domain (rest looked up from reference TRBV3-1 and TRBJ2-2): DTAVSQTPKYLVTQMGNDKSIKCEQNLGHDTMYWYKQDSKKFLKIMFSYNNKELIINETVPNRFSPKSPDKAHLNLHINSLELGDSAVYFCASSYTLTGELFFGEGSRLTVL.